A single sample gave rise to the 10 T cell receptor beta chains below, sequenced in a study of CD8+ T cells in alopecia areata. RNA was isolated and reverse transcribed to cDNA, the sequencing template. Assay used: immunoSEQ multiplex PCR; TCRdb lists only in-frame clones, some missing. The table shows 50,000 to 70,000 clones, with 44% occurring only once. The sample comprised NKG2D-low CD8+ T cells sorted from blood. The receptors were gathered from a human donor with alopecia areata.

This clone has a single count. This chain joins TRBV5-1 and TRBJ1-1, with D possibly matching TRBD1 (6 bases). The CDR3 length is 13 residues. V was cut by 5 bases and J by 7 bases, with 15 bases left in between. Germline CDR1 is SGHRS and CDR2 is YFSETQ. CDR3 loop: CASSPTGYLEAFF. The CDR3 DNA reads as TGCGCCAGCAGTCCCACAGGGTATCTTGAAGCTTTCTTT.

This clone came up once. V usage is TRBV7-3 and J usage is TRBJ2-7, with D perhaps matching TRBD1 (6 bases). CDR3 length: 14 amino acids. CDR1 SGHTA and CDR2 FQGTGA come from the germline V gene. Trimming cost V 3 bases and J 3 bases, with 12 bases left between them. The CDR3 region is CASSLGRGSYEQYF. The CDR3 region has the DNA TGTGCCAGCAGCTTGGGCAGGGGAAGCTACGAGCAGTACTTC.

This clone was detected once. The chain joins TRBV5-6 to TRBJ2-1; D not certain. The CDR3 sequence is 11 residues long. Germline V gene sequence: CDR1 SGHDT, CDR2 YYEEEE. Trimming pared 1 base from V and 13 bases from J, leaving 9 bases between. The CDR3 DNA reads TGTGCCAGCAGCTTGTGGACGGAACAGTTCTTC. Its translation: CASSLWTEQFF.

The chain joins TRBV28 to TRBJ2-7, with D possibly TRBD2 on 7 matching bases. This CDR3 has 15 amino acids. Trimming removed 7 bases at V and 6 bases at J, with 22 bases between. In germline, CDR1 is MDHEN, CDR2 SYDVKM. CDR3 loop: CASTLRGGAYSEQYF. The CDR3 nucleotides read TGTGCCAGCACCCTAAGGGGGGGGGCGTATAGCGAGCAGTACTTC.

This rearrangement joins TRBV13 to TRBJ2-2, with 10 bases matching TRBD1. CDR1 is PRHDT and CDR2 is FYEKMQ in the germline V gene (reference sequence). The CDR3 consists of 14 residues. J gave up 7 bases and V 8 bases, and 7 bases lay outside the gene matches. The CDR3 sequence: CASLTGGMIGELFF. As DNA, the CDR3 is TGTGCCAGCTTGACAGGGGGCATGATCGGGGAGCTGTTTTTT.

This clone was counted between two and nine times. The chain recombines TRBV11-3 with TRBJ2-1; TRBD1 aligns across 8 bases. This CDR3 is 13 amino acids long. CDR1 SGHNT and CDR2 YENEEA come from the germline V gene. V dropped 5 bases and J dropped 7; count of bases not matched to a gene: 4. The DNA of the CDR3 is TGTGCCAGCAGCCCAACAGGGGGTAATGAGCAGTTCTTC. Translation: CASSPTGGNEQFF.

The chain uses TRBV5-4 and TRBJ2-3; 9 bases agree with TRBD2. V shed 2 bases, J shed 3 bases, and the junction held 4 bases outside the gene matches. Germline assignment: CDR1 SGHNT and CDR2 YYREEE (reference sequence). CDR3 length: 15 amino acids. CDR3 sequence (DNA): TGTGCCAGCAGCTTTGCGGGAGGGCGGACAGATACGCAGTATTTT. It translates to CASSFAGGRTDTQYF.

The sample holds a few counts of this clone. This chain connects TRBV7-2 to TRBJ2-7, with 10 positions matching TRBD1. The CDR3 loop spans 16 amino acids. Germline-derived CDR1 and CDR2 are SGHTA and FQGNSA. Losses at the gene ends were 5 bases for V and 5 bases for J; bases not matched to a gene: 12. Here the CDR3 DNA reads TGTGCCAGCAGCCACCGAGGACAGGGGGTGAACCACGAGCAGTACTTC. Its translation: CASSHRGQGVNHEQYF.

The chain joins TRBV23-1 to TRBJ1-2, with 9 bases identical to TRBD1. TRBV23-1 is sorted into the ORF group, with uncertain function. CDR3 size: 15 residues. J lost 3 bases, V lost 4 bases, and 6 bases had no gene match. The CDR3 nucleotides are TGCGCCAGCAGTCGACAGGGGGGCCAGGACTATGGCTACACCTTC. Its translation is CASSRQGGQDYGYTF.

This chain uses TRBV6-1 with TRBJ2-7; D is uncertain. Germline CDR1 MNHNS, CDR2 SASEGT. CDR3 length: 13 residues. V was clipped by 2 bases and J by 3 bases, with 8 bases between them. CDR3 coding DNA: TGTGCCAGCAGTGAATGGGGTTACTACGAGCAGTACTTC. Amino acid sequence: CASSEWGYYEQYF.